This TCR beta chain was captured in a study of blood T cell repertoires in COVID-19. Study-wide context: Whether acute or convalescent, the COVID-19 samples came from the United States, Italy and Spain. T cells, B-cell-depleted T cells, or PBMCs provided the cDNA or gDNA that served as material.

The germline gives CDR1 SGHTA, CDR2 FQGNSA. With 4 bases clipped from V and 7 bases from J, the junction kept 7 bases outside the gene matches. This CDR3 has 14 residues. Methods used by the authors: Estimation of nucleated cell counts was performed using reference gene primer amplification. Only in-frame clones appear in the TCRdb table, and some are missing; sequencing was by immunoSEQ multiplex PCR. The DNA gave D and trimming, while V, J and clone size come from that table. Altogether more than 100,000 clones are present, 86% being singletons, with the ten largest covering about 4.7%. The chain combines TRBV7-2 with TRBJ2-1; 7 positions agree with TRBD2. Specimen: peripheral blood. The sequence derives from a man aged 40-49 years with acute or convalescent COVID-19. The CDR3 spells CASSSPTSMNEQFF. CDR3 sequence (DNA): TGTGCCAGCAGCTCACCGACTAGCATGAATGAGCAGTTCTTC.